These 7 T cell receptor beta chains share one sample of origin, sequenced in a study of radiotherapy plus CTLA-4 blockade in lung cancer (dated by TCRdb to the late 2010s). The method behind the library was the immunoSEQ multiplex PCR assay. In its TCRdb copy, this immuneACCESS table keeps in-frame sequences only and misses some clones. Where compared with another copy, unresolved V genes explain less than half of these, and the others have no known cause. In this sample the table shows about 32,000 clones, roughly three quarters of which occur a single time. The ten largest clones add up to roughly an eighth of the sample. Here the sequenced sample was peripheral blood, taken from a patient treated with radiotherapy plus ipilimumab. The receptors here all came from a human donor with non-small cell lung cancer that progressed on radiotherapy plus ipilimumab.

The rearrangement joins TRBV19 to TRBJ1-1; D uncertain. CDR1 is LNHDA, CDR2 SQIVND, per germline (reference sequence). V gave up 4 bases and J gave up 5 bases, with 8 bases separating them. The length of the CDR3 is 12 residues. The CDR3 nucleotides are TGTGCCAGTAGTAAGGGCCGAACTGAAGCTTTCTTT. Its protein is CASSKGRTEAFF.

The chain carries TRBV6-5 and TRBJ2-5; 7 bases line up with TRBD1. The germline CDR1 and CDR2 sequences are MNHEY and SVGAGI. This CDR3 has 16 amino acids. The J segment lost 6 bases and the V segment lost 2 bases, leaving 12 bases of the junction unmatched. The CDR3 reads CASSYGRQGELQTQYF. CDR3 DNA: TGTGCCAGCAGTTACGGGCGTCAGGGGGAACTCCAGACCCAGTACTTC.

CDR3 loop: CASSLGLAGYETQYF. In nucleotides, the CDR3 is TGCGCCAGCAGCTTAGGACTAGCGGGGTACGAGACCCAGTACTTC. The chain carries TRBV5-1 and TRBJ2-5, with 12 bases lining up with TRBD2. V was clipped by 2 bases and J by 5 bases; unmatched bases: 4. Germline V gene lookup returns CDR1 SGHRS and CDR2 YFSETQ. This CDR3 is 15 amino acids long.

The CDR3 sequence is CASSQKGWAYEQYF. The CDR3 DNA sequence: TGTGCCAGCAGCCAAAAGGGCTGGGCCTACGAGCAGTACTTC. The chain couples TRBV14 to TRBJ2-7; the D is unclear. Germline CDR1 is SGHDN and CDR2 is FVKESK. The CDR3 spans 14 residues. V gave up 2 bases and J gave up 2 bases, with 10 bases separating them.

V usage is TRBV6-5 and J usage is TRBJ2-7; D uncertain. V was clipped by 7 bases and J by 7 bases, with 14 bases between them. This CDR3 spans 12 amino acids. Germline CDR1 is MNHEY and CDR2 is SVGAGI. The DNA for the CDR3 is TGTGCCAGCACTGCCTCACTGGGGGAGCAGTACTTC. Protein product: CASTASLGEQYF.

In its sample, this clone was seen a few times. The CDR3 loop reads CASSPRDPFYEQYF. The CDR3 DNA follows: TGTGCCAGCAGCCCCCGGGACCCTTTCTACGAGCAGTACTTC. This rearrangement joins TRBV7-2 to TRBJ2-7; D possibly matches TRBD1 or TRBD2 (5 bases each). CDR1 is SGHTA, CDR2 FQGNSA, per germline. V lost 5 bases and J lost 3, with 14 bases in between. The CDR3 is 14 amino acids.

In this sample, this clone turned up a few times. V is TRBV19 and J is TRBJ2-1; D might be TRBD1 or TRBD2, each matching 5 bases. The CDR3 has 15 residues. CDR1 and CDR2 from the germline V gene are LNHDA and SQIVND (reference sequence). V lost 7 bases, J lost 6 bases, and 19 bases lay in between. CDR3 sequence: CASMGRGARPNEQFF. The CDR3 bases are TGTGCCAGTATGGGAAGAGGGGCGCGTCCCAATGAGCAGTTCTTC.